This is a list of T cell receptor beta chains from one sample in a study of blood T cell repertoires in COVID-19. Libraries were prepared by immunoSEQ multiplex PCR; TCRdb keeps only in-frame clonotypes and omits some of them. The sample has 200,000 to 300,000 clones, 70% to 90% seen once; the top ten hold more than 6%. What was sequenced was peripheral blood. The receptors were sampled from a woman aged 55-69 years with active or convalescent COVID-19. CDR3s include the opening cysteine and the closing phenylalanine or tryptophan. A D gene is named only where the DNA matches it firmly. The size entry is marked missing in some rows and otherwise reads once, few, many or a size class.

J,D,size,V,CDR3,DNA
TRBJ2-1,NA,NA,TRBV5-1,CASSLGLFSSYNEQFF,TGCGCCAGCAGCTTGGGACTCTTCAGCTCCTACAATGAGCAGTTCTTC
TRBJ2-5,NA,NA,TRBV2,CASNYGGETQYF,TGTGCCAGCAATTACGGGGGAGAGACCCAGTACTTC
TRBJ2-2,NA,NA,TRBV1,CTSSQPRGTSVPLGTGELFF,TGCACCAGCAGCCAGCCCCGGGGGACTAGCGTACCTTTGGGCACCGGGGAGCTGTTTTTT
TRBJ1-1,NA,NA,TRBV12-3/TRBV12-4,CASSFYLHTEAFF,TGTGCCAGCAGTTTTTACTTGCACACTGAAGCTTTCTTT
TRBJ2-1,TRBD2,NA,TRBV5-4,CASSTDLAGTGNEQFF,TGTGCCAGCAGCACCGACCTAGCGGGAACAGGCAATGAGCAGTTCTTC
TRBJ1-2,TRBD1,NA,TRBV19,CASHRTGSKDYGYTF,TGTGCCAGCCACAGGACAGGGAGTAAGGACTATGGCTACACCTTC
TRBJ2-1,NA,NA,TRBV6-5,CASSGNYNEQFF,TGTGCCAGCTCGGGGAATTACAATGAGCAGTTCTTC
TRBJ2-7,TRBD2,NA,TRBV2,CASSGGRRDEQYF,TGTGCCAGCAGTGGCGGGAGAAGAGACGAGCAGTACTTC
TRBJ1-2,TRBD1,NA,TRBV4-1,CASSQDRDRVYGYTF,TGCGCCAGCAGCCAAGATCGGGACAGAGTCTATGGCTACACCTTC
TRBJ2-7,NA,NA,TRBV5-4,CASSLSGYEQYF,TGTGCCAGCAGCTTGTCGGGCTACGAGCAGTACTTC
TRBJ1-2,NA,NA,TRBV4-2,CASSQVTAGGRNGYTF,TGTGCCAGCAGCCAAGTTACAGCGGGAGGGCGTAATGGCTACACCTTC
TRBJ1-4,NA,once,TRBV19,CASSHWGDNGEKLFF,TGTGCCAGTAGCCATTGGGGGGATAACGGGGAAAAACTGTTTTTT
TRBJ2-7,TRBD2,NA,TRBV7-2,CASSLVGGGRIRYEQYF,TGTGCCAGCAGCTTAGTGGGCGGGGGGCGGATTCGATACGAGCAGTACTTC
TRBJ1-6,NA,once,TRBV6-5,CASQHREDSPLHF,TGTGCCAGCCAACACCGGGAGGATTCACCCCTCCACTTT
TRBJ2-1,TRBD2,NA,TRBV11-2,CASSSRTSGRGNEQFF,TGTGCCAGCAGCTCCCGGACTAGCGGGAGGGGCAATGAGCAGTTCTTC
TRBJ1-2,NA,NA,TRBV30,CAWSAGLSPYGYTF,TGTGCCTGGAGTGCAGGCCTGTCCCCCTATGGCTACACCTTC
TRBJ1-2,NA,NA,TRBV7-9,CASSLDSSGYGYTF,TGTGCCAGCAGTTTAGACAGCTCTGGTTATGGCTACACCTTC
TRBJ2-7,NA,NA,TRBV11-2,CASSLDRASFEQYF,TGTGCCAGCAGCTTAGATCGGGCTAGCTTCGAGCAGTACTTC
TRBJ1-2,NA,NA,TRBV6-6,CASSSGETANYGYTF,TGTGCCAGCAGTTCCGGGGAAACAGCTAACTATGGCTACACCTTC
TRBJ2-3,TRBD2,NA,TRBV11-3,CASSLFGGATDTQYF,TGTGCCAGCAGCCTCTTCGGGGGGGCAACAGATACGCAGTATTTT
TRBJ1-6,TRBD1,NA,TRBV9,CASSVGDRHSPLHF,TGTGCCAGCAGCGTAGGGGACAGGCATTCACCCCTCCACTTT
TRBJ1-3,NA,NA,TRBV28,CASSYVANPYGNTIYF,TGTGCCAGCAGTTATGTGGCAAACCCGTATGGAAACACCATATATTTT
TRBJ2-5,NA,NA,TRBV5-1,CASSPSAETQYF,TGCGCCAGCAGCCCTAGCGCCGAGACCCAGTACTTC
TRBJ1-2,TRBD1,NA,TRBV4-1,CASSQGVRTGADGYTF,TGCGCCAGCAGCCAAGGGGTTAGGACAGGGGCAGATGGCTACACCTTC
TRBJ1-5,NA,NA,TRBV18,CASSPFSLGEGQPQHF,TGTGCCAGCTCACCGTTTTCGCTCGGGGAAGGTCAGCCCCAGCATTTT
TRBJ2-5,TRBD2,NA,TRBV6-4,CASSDSGGITQYF,TGTGCCAGCAGTGATAGCGGGGGGATCACCCAGTACTTC
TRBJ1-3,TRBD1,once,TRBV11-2,CASSPDRVGNTIYF,TGTGCCAGCAGCCCCGACAGGGTAGGAAACACCATATATTTT
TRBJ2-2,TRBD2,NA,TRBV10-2,CATLPGLANTGELFF,TGCGCCACCCTCCCGGGACTAGCAAACACCGGGGAGCTGTTTTTT
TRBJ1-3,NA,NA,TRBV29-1,CSVERGGTIYF,TGCAGCGTAGAAAGGGGAGGCACCATATATTTT
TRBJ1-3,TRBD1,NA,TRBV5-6,CASSSETGVGNTIYF,TGTGCCAGCAGCTCGGAAACAGGGGTCGGAAACACCATATATTTT
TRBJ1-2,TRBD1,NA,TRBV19,CASSDRVNYGYTF,TGTGCCAGTAGCGACAGGGTTAACTATGGCTACACCTTC
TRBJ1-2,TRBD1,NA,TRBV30,CAWSAPGTGAGYTF,TGTGCCTGGAGTGCACCCGGGACAGGGGCTGGCTACACCTTC
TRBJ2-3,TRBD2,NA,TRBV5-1,CASWTSGEDTQYF,TGCGCCAGCTGGACTAGCGGGGAAGATACGCAGTATTTT
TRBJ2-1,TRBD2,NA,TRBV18,CASSPGLAGILDEQFF,TGTGCCAGCTCACCTGGACTAGCGGGGATCCTTGATGAGCAGTTCTTC
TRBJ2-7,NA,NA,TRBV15,CATSRERGYEQYF,TGTGCCACCAGCAGAGAACGAGGCTACGAGCAGTACTTC
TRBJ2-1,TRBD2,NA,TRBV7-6,CASGALAGETYNEQFF,TGTGCCAGCGGAGCTCTAGCGGGTGAGACCTACAATGAGCAGTTCTTC
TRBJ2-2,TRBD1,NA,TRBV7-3,CASSFTGAGELFF,TGTGCCAGCAGCTTTACAGGGGCCGGGGAGCTGTTTTTT
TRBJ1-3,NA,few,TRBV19,CASKSAVSGNTIYF,TGTGCCAGTAAAAGCGCAGTCTCTGGAAACACCATATATTTT
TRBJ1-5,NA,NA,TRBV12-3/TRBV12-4,CASSRYRENQHF,TGTGCCAGCAGTCGCTACAGGGAGAACCAGCATTTT
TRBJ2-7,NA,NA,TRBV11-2,CASSLPGEAYEQYF,TGTGCCAGCAGCTTACCAGGGGAAGCCTACGAGCAGTACTTC
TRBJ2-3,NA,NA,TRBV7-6,CASSLVRNTDTQYF,TGTGCCAGCAGCTTAGTGCGGAACACAGATACGCAGTATTTT
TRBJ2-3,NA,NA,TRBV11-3,CASSYAGGSADTQYF,TGTGCCAGCAGCTATGCAGGGGGGTCAGCAGATACGCAGTATTTT
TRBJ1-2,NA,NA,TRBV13,CASSTPGHREGDGYTF,TGTGCCAGCAGCACCCCGGGACACCGGGAAGGGGATGGCTACACCTTC
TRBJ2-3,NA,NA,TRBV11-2,CASSSINGGSTDTQYF,TGTGCCAGCAGCTCCATAAACGGCGGGAGCACAGATACGCAGTATTTT
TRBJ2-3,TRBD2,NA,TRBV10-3,CAISIGDSGKDTQYF,TGTGCCATCAGCATCGGGGATAGCGGGAAGGATACGCAGTATTTT
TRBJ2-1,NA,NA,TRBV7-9,CASLGSYNEQFF,TGTGCCAGCCTAGGCTCCTACAATGAGCAGTTCTTC
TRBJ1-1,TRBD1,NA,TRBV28,CASSLWGQGARNTEAFF,TGTGCCAGCAGTTTATGGGGACAGGGGGCCCGGAACACTGAAGCTTTCTTT
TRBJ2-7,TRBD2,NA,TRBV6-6,CASSPLGTRSSYEQYF,TGTGCCAGCAGCCCGCTAGGGACTAGGAGCTCCTACGAGCAGTACTTC
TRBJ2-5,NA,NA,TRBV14,CASSHLTLYQETQYF,TGTGCCAGCAGCCACCTGACTTTGTACCAAGAGACCCAGTACTTC
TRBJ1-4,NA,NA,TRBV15,CATSRGGYNEKLFF,TGTGCCACCAGCAGAGGAGGGTATAATGAAAAACTGTTTTTT
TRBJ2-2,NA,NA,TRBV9,CASSARGGRDTGELFF,TGTGCCAGCAGCGCACGAGGTGGCAGGGACACCGGGGAGCTGTTTTTT
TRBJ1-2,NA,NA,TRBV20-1,CSARTGYGYTF,TGCAGTGCTAGAACAGGCTATGGCTACACCTTC
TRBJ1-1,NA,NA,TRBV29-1,CSVRGSGEAFF,TGCAGCGTTAGGGGATCAGGTGAAGCTTTCTTT
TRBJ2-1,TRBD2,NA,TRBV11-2,CASSLGGGEYNEQFF,TGTGCCAGCAGCTTAGGGGGAGGGGAATACAATGAGCAGTTCTTC
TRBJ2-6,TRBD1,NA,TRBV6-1,CASSEAGDRGSGANVLTF,TGTGCCAGCAGTGAAGCGGGGGACAGAGGCTCTGGGGCCAACGTCCTGACTTTC
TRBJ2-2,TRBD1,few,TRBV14,CASSLYRGAGELFF,TGTGCCAGCAGCCTATACAGGGGGGCCGGGGAGCTGTTTTTT
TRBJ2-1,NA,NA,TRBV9,CASSVEGNSYNEQFF,TGTGCCAGCAGCGTAGAGGGGAACTCCTACAATGAGCAGTTCTTC
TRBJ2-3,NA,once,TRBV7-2,CASSSYTGGTDTQYF,TGTGCCAGCAGCTCTTACACCGGGGGCACAGATACGCAGTATTTT
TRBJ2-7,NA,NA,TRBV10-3,CATQSGGDSYEQYF,TGTGCCACCCAGAGTGGAGGAGACTCCTACGAGCAGTACTTC